The rows below give T cell receptor beta chains drawn from one sample of a study of blood T cells in healthy people across ages. TCRdb redid the calling of the 5' RACE reads with MiXCR, one entry per CDR3 protein. Of around 790,000 distinct CDR3 sequences detected, around two fifths appear once; the ten largest clones hold about 19%. Sequenced sample: blood. These receptors were collected from a man in his sixties in good health. The CDR3 runs from the conserved cysteine through the conserved F or W. D genes are given only for firm matches. Rows may omit the clone size; those that give it use once, few, many or a size class.

J gene,D gene,V gene,clone size,CDR3 protein,CDR3 DNA
TRBJ1-1,TRBD1,TRBV30,few,CAWGQGNTEAFF,TGTGCCTGGGGACAGGGGAACACTGAAGCTTTCTTT
TRBJ2-1,TRBD1,TRBV3-1,.,CANSHRGDSYNEQFF,TGTGCCAACAGCCACAGGGGGGACTCCTACAATGAGCAGTTCTTC
TRBJ2-5,.,TRBV5-1,.,CASSLISGLEGKETQYF,TGCGCCAGCAGCTTGATTTCGGGCCTAGAGGGAAAAGAGACCCAGTACTTC
TRBJ2-3,.,TRBV3-1,.,CASSSPHEGGTQYF,TGTGCCAGCAGCTCCCCCCACGAAGGGGGTACGCAGTATTTT
TRBJ1-6,.,TRBV4-3,.,CASSQEGTVNSPLHF,TGCGCCAGCAGCCAAGAGGGTACAGTTAATTCACCCCTCCACTTT
TRBJ2-2,.,TRBV10-3,.,CAISERGGTNTGELFF,TGTGCCATCAGTGAGAGGGGCGGGACGAACACCGGGGAGCTGTTTTTT
TRBJ2-7,.,TRBV4-1,once,CASSQETGEGYEQYF,TGCGCCAGCAGCCAGGAGACAGGGGAGGGCTACGAGCAGTACTTC
TRBJ2-1,TRBD2,TRBV20-1,few,CSAPNRGSGGSYNEQFF,TGCAGTGCTCCGAACCGGGGTAGCGGGGGGTCCTACAATGAGCAGTTCTTC
TRBJ2-7,.,TRBV11-3,few,CASSFSQLYEQYF,TGTGCCAGCAGCTTCAGCCAGCTATACGAGCAGTACTTC
TRBJ2-1,.,TRBV12-3/TRBV12-4,once,CASSFRQGRVNEQFF,TGTGCCAGCAGTTTTCGGCAGGGGAGGGTTAATGAGCAGTTCTTC
TRBJ2-2,TRBD2,TRBV6-1,.,CASSALRGGQRNTGELFF,TGTGCCAGCAGTGCCTTGCGGGGGGGCCAAAGGAACACCGGGGAGCTGTTTTTT
TRBJ2-7,TRBD2,TRBV3-1,.,CASSQALAGGTYEQYF,TGTGCCAGCAGTCAGGCCCTAGCGGGAGGAACTTACGAGCAGTACTTC
TRBJ2-3,.,TRBV7-3,.,CASSKADHTDTQYF,TGTGCCAGCAGCAAAGCCGACCACACAGATACGCAGTATTTT
TRBJ2-5,.,TRBV4-3,few,CASSRGRYQETQYF,TGCGCCAGCAGCCGAGGACGGTACCAAGAGACCCAGTACTTC
TRBJ2-1,TRBD1,TRBV9,few,CASSPGQGRSGQFF,TGTGCCAGCAGTCCGGGACAGGGACGTTCTGGGCAGTTCTTC
TRBJ2-4,.,TRBV28,many,CASSPTPSSRNSKNIQYF,TGTGCCAGCAGCCCAACCCCTTCGTCGCGGAACTCCAAAAACATTCAGTACTTC
TRBJ1-6,.,TRBV4-3,.,CASSQADRVSPLHF,TGCGCCAGCAGCCAAGCTGATCGGGTTTCACCCCTCCACTTT
TRBJ2-1,TRBD1,TRBV2,many,CASGRDRDNEQFF,TGTGCCAGCGGCCGGGACAGGGACAATGAGCAGTTCTTC
TRBJ2-1,.,TRBV3-1,once,CASSQDLGVSSYNEQFF,TGTGCCAGCAGCCAAGATCTTGGTGTGAGCTCCTACAATGAGCAGTTCTTC
TRBJ2-1,.,TRBV6-6,few,CASSAQYEQFF,TGTGCCAGCAGTGCTCAGTATGAGCAGTTCTTC
TRBJ2-7,TRBD2,TRBV4-3,.,CASSQSGGVRSEQYF,TGCGCCAGCAGCCAAAGCGGGGGGGTTCGGTCCGAGCAGTACTTC
TRBJ1-6,.,TRBV5-5,few,CASTADKGEALNSPLHF,TGTGCCAGCACCGCGGACAAGGGCGAGGCTCTTAATTCACCCCTCCACTTT
TRBJ1-5,TRBD1,TRBV6-2/TRBV6-3,.,CASRRQGNQPQHF,TGTGCCAGCAGACGACAGGGGAATCAGCCCCAGCATTTT
TRBJ2-1,.,TRBV7-2,few,CASSPRVADNEQFF,TGTGCCAGCAGCCCCCGGGTAGCCGACAATGAGCAGTTCTTC
TRBJ2-1,TRBD1,TRBV29-1,.,CSVESAGGPYNEQFF,TGCAGCGTTGAAAGCGCAGGGGGACCTTACAATGAGCAGTTCTTC
TRBJ1-2,.,TRBV6-5,.,CASSYSGQAIGGYTF,TGTGCCAGCAGTTACTCTGGGCAGGCCATCGGTGGCTACACCTTC
TRBJ1-2,.,TRBV12-3/TRBV12-4,.,CASSLTDSRNYGYTF,TGTGCCAGCAGTTTAACAGACAGCAGAAACTATGGCTACACCTTC
TRBJ2-7,.,TRBV28,few,CASGQRYEQYF,TGTGCCAGCGGACAGCGCTACGAGCAGTACTTC
TRBJ2-5,.,TRBV4-1,.,CASSQVILQETQYF,TGCGCCAGCAGCCAAGTCATACTCCAAGAGACCCAGTACTTC
TRBJ2-4,.,TRBV21-1,.,CASSKAPTRQENLAKNIQYF,TGTGCCAGCAGCAAAGCGCCAACCAGACAGGAAAACCTAGCCAAAAACATTCAGTACTTC
TRBJ2-5,.,TRBV12-3/TRBV12-4,.,CASRIAGTHETQYF,TGTGCCAGCAGGATCGCGGGGACCCATGAGACCCAGTACTTC
TRBJ2-7,TRBD1,TRBV2,.,CASSPNRDRASYEQYF,TGTGCCAGCAGCCCAAACCGGGACAGGGCGTCCTACGAGCAGTACTTC
TRBJ2-1,.,TRBV7-9,few,CASSLGALVNEQFF,TGTGCCAGCAGCTTAGGGGCGTTGGTCAATGAGCAGTTCTTC
TRBJ2-4,TRBD1,TRBV20-1,.,CSARDRAIANIQYF,TGCAGTGCTCGGGACAGGGCCATAGCGAACATTCAGTACTTC
TRBJ2-7,.,TRBV28,.,CACSRFGGPYEQYF,TGTGCCTGCAGCAGGTTCGGGGGTCCCTACGAGCAGTACTTC
TRBJ2-7,TRBD2,TRBV24-1,.,CATMRTSGGAANEQYF,TGTGCCACCATGAGGACTAGCGGGGGGGCCGCCAATGAGCAGTACTTC
TRBJ2-7,TRBD2,TRBV7-9,few,CASSSLAGPKNEQYF,TGTGCCAGCAGCTCTCTAGCGGGACCCAAAAATGAGCAGTACTTC